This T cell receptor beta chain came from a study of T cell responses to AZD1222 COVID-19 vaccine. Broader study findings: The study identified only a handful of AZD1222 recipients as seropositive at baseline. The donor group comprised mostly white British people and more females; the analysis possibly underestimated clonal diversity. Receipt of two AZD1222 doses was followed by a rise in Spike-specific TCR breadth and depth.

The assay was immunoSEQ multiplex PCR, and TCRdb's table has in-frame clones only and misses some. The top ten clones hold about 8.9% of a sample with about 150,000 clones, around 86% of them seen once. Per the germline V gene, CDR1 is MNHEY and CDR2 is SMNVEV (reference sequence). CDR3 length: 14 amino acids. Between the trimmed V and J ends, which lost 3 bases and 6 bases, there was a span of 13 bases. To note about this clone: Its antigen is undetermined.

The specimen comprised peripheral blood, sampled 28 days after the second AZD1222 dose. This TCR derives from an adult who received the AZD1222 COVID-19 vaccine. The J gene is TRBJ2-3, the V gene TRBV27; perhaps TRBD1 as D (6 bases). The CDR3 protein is CASSLYGGADTQYF. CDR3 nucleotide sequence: TGTGCCAGCAGTTTGTATGGGGGCGCTGATACGCAGTATTTT.